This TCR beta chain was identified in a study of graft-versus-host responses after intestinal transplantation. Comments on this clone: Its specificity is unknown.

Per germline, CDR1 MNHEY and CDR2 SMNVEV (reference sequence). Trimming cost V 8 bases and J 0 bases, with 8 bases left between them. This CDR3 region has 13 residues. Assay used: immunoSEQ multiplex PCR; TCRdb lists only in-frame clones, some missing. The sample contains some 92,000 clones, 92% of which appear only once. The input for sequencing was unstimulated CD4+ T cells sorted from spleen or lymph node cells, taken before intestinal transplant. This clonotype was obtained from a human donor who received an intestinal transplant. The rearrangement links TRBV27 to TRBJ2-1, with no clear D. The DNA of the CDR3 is TGTGCCAGCCAAAGCAGCTCCTACAATGAGCAGTTCTTC. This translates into CASQSSSYNEQFF.